This TCR beta chain is drawn from a study of shared clonotypes between healthy human individuals. Method: immunoSEQ multiplex PCR; TCRdb's copy keeps in-frame clones and lacks some. Of some 700,000 clones in the sample, 90% are singletons; the top ten hold 34%. The germline V and J ends were trimmed by 0 bases and 7 bases, with 19 bases remaining between them. The V gene's germline CDR1 is SGDLS and CDR2 YYNGEE. This CDR3 is 17 amino acids long. The sample was memory CD8+ T cells from PBMCs. Indicated subset: CD45RO+ cells pooled with CCR7-negative TemRA cells. This sequence was found in a man between 18 and 29 years old in good health. Some clones in this sample may be carry-over from other donors' samples. The rearrangement uses TRBV9 and TRBJ1-4; D call uncertain. The chain's CDR3 is CASSVANSPPVGEKLFF. CDR3 nucleotides: TGTGCCAGCAGCGTAGCTAATAGTCCGCCGGTGGGTGAAAAACTGTTTTTT.